This T cell receptor beta chain was profiled in a study of control samples from healthy donors and cancer patients. CDR1 and CDR2 from the germline V gene are SGHNT and YYREEE (reference sequence). CDR3 length: 15 amino acids. V gave up 3 bases and J gave up 2 bases; unmatched junction bases: 7. Only in-frame clones appear in the TCRdb table, and some are missing; sequencing was by immunoSEQ multiplex PCR. The sample records around 85,000 clones, 85% to 95% being singletons. The sequence was obtained from a woman aged 18-30 years in good health. The material sequenced was blood. The chain employs TRBV5-4 and TRBJ2-5; 7 bases are a match to TRBD2. The CDR3 sequence is CASSWGLADQETQYF. CDR3 sequence (DNA): TGTGCCAGCAGCTGGGGTCTAGCGGATCAAGAGACCCAGTACTTC.